This T cell receptor (beta chain) is drawn from a study of cytomegalovirus exposure and HLA in healthy donors. Study observations and caveats: According to a later analysis, most TCR beta chains associated with CMV appeared HLA-restricted.

Remarks on this clone: Its antigen remains unknown.

In the PCR, 60 Vbeta and 13 Jbeta primers were used. This table comes from immunoSEQ multiplex PCR, and its TCRdb copy is limited to in-frame clones, with some not included. The sample contains some 130,000 clones, more than 8% of which appear only once. The receptor was isolated from a man aged 50 to 60 in good health and CMV-seronegative. The source material was PBMCs.

This CDR3 reads CASSEAWAGANQPQHF. The CDR3 nucleotides read TGTGCCAGCAGTGAAGCGTGGGCAGGGGCTAATCAGCCCCAGCATTTT. This rearrangement joins TRBV2 to TRBJ1-5; TRBD1 might be the D (6 bases). V lost 0 bases and J lost 4, with 13 bases in between. The CDR3 runs to 16 residues. Germline V lookup: CDR1 SNHLY, CDR2 FYNNEI. Based on the CDR3 plus reference TRBV2 and TRBJ1-5, the full variable domain is EPEVTQTPSHQVTQMGQEVILRCVPISNHLYFYWYRQILGQKVEFLVSFYNNEISEKSEIFDDQFSVERPDGSNFTLKIRSTKLEDSAMYFCASSEAWAGANQPQHFGDGTRLSIL.